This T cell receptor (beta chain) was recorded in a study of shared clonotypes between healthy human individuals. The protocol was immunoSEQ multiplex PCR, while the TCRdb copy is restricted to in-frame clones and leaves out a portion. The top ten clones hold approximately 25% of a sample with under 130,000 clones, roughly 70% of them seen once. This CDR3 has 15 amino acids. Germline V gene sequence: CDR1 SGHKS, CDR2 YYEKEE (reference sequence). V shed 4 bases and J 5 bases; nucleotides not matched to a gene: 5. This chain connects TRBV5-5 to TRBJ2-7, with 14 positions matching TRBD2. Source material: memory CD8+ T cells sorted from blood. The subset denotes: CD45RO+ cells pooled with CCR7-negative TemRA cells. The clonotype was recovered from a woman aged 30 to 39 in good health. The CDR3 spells CASSPGLAGGHEQYF. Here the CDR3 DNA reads TGTGCCAGCAGCCCCGGACTAGCGGGAGGCCACGAGCAGTACTTC. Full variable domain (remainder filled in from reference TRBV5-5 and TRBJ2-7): DAGVTQSPTHLIKTRGQQVTLRCSPISGHKSVSWYQQVLGQGPQFIFQYYEKEERGRGNFPDRFSARQFPNYSSELNVNALLLGDSALYLCASSPGLAGGHEQYFGPGTRLTVT.